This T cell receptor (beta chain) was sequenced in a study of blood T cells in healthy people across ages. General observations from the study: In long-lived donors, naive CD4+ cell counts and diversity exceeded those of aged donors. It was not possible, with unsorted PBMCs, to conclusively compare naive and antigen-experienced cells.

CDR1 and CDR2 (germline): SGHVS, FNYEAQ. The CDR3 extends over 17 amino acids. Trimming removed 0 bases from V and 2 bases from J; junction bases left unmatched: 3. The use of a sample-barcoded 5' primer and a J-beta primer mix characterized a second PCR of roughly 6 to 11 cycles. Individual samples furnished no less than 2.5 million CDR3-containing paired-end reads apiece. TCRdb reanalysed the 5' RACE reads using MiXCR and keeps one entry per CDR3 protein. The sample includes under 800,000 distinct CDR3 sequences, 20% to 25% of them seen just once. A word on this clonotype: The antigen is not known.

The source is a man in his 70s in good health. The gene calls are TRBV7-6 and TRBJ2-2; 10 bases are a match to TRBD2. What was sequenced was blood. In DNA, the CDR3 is TGTGCCAGCAGCTTAGCGCCTAGCGGGAGTAACACCGGGGAGCTGTTTTTT. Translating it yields CASSLAPSGSNTGELFF.